This is a list of T cell receptor beta chains from one sample in a study of blood T cell repertoires in COVID-19. Using immunoSEQ multiplex PCR, the repertoire was profiled, and TCRdb retains in-frame clones only, with some absent. The sample records about 69,000 clones, roughly 89% being singletons. The sample consisted of peripheral blood. These TCRs come from a man in his fifties with acute or convalescent COVID-19. Both conserved end residues are part of each CDR3. D genes are given only for firm matches. Only part of the rows carry a size: once, few, many, or a class if the clone is expanded.

NA,NA,TRBV9,TRBJ2-5,CASSFRDSDLQETQYF,TGTGCCAGCAGCTTCCGGGACTCGGATCTACAAGAGACCCAGTACTTC
NA,NA,TRBV5-6,TRBJ2-1,CASSPAARPNEQFF,TGTGCCAGCAGCCCCGCGGCTCGCCCCAATGAGCAGTTCTTC
TRBD1,NA,TRBV27,TRBJ2-3,CASYRQGASDTQYF,TGTGCCAGCTATAGACAGGGGGCATCAGATACGCAGTATTTT
TRBD1,NA,TRBV18,TRBJ1-5,CASSPPGQVGQPQHF,TGTGCCAGCTCACCCCCCGGACAGGTGGGCCAGCCCCAGCATTTT
NA,NA,TRBV4-1,TRBJ1-1,CASSQDSPNTEAFF,TGCGCCAGCAGCCAAGATTCTCCGAACACTGAAGCTTTCTTT
TRBD1,NA,TRBV5-6,TRBJ1-2,CASSLQGTYGYTF,TGTGCCAGCAGCTTACAGGGGACCTATGGCTACACCTTC
TRBD1,NA,TRBV5-1,TRBJ1-1,CASSGGDRWNTEAFF,TGCGCCAGCAGCGGGGGGGACAGGTGGAACACTGAAGCTTTCTTT
TRBD1,NA,TRBV5-5,TRBJ2-4,CASTQGQAQNIQYF,TGTGCCAGCACCCAGGGACAGGCCCAAAACATTCAGTACTTC
NA,once,TRBV19,TRBJ1-2,CASRNAGQITYGYTF,TGTGCCAGTAGAAACGCCGGACAGATCACCTATGGCTACACCTTC
TRBD1,NA,TRBV7-9,TRBJ1-2,CASSHSDRGHGYTF,TGTGCCAGCAGCCATTCAGACAGGGGTCATGGCTACACCTTC
NA,NA,TRBV7-6,TRBJ2-5,CASSLSGETQYF,TGTGCCAGCAGCTTATCGGGGGAGACCCAGTACTTC
TRBD1,NA,TRBV27,TRBJ2-5,CASSRGQGPQETQYF,TGTGCCAGCAGTCGGGGACAGGGGCCCCAAGAGACCCAGTACTTC
TRBD2,NA,TRBV7-6,TRBJ2-3,CASSSLAGYTDTQYF,TGTGCCAGCAGCTCTCTAGCGGGATACACAGATACGCAGTATTTT